The 3 T cell receptor beta chains reported below all come from one sample, sequenced in a study of blood T cell repertoires in COVID-19 (dated by TCRdb to the early 2020s). Receptors were amplified or captured by the immunoSEQ multiplex PCR assay. Not all clones reach the TCRdb copy of this immuneACCESS table, which keeps in-frame sequences only. Checked studies attribute under half of the gap to unresolved V genes and leave the rest unexplained. Recorded for this sample are 150,000 to 200,000 clones; roughly 80% of them occurred a single time. In total, the top ten clones hold about an eighth of the sample. The sequenced sample was PBMCs or T cells enriched from blood (not recorded which). The receptors were sampled from a man aged 60-69 years who had been exposed to COVID-19.

The genes are TRBV11-2 and TRBJ2-1, with 9 bases lining up with TRBD1. The germline gives CDR1 SGHAT, CDR2 FQNNGV. CDR3 length: 15 amino acids. J gave up 5 bases and V 4 bases, and 6 bases lay outside the gene matches. The CDR3 DNA reads as TGTGCCAGCAGCTCCGGGACAGGGTTTGACAATGAGCAGTTCTTC. This codes for CASSSGTGFDNEQFF.

The rearrangement links TRBV2 to TRBJ2-2, with D uncertain. V was trimmed by 3 bases and J by 1 base, leaving 15 bases between them. Germline assignment: CDR1 SNHLY and CDR2 FYNNEI. CDR3 length: 17 residues. The CDR3 nucleotides read TGTGCCAGCAGTGAGGCCCACACCCATGGGAACACCGGGGAGCTGTTTTTT. Residues: CASSEAHTHGNTGELFF.

The rearrangement uses TRBV6-2 or TRBV6-3 and TRBJ2-7, with a possible D match to TRBD2 (5 bases). Trimming stripped 7 bases from V and 5 bases from J, with 24 bases between. The V gene's germline CDR1 is MNHEY and CDR2 SVGEGT. The CDR3 sequence is 16 residues long. This CDR3 reads CASTPLRTGIRNEQYF. The CDR3 DNA is TGTGCCAGCACCCCTCTGAGGACCGGGATCAGGAACGAGCAGTACTTC.